This TCR beta chain was sequenced in a study of T-cell memory formation after mild COVID-19. Study-level background: For the most part, TCR clusters were specific to one donor.

Overall study findings and caveats: Contracting CD4+ clones were located mainly in CM and EM, and CD8+ clones in EMRA. Contracting clones, day 15 to 85, had balanced CD4/CD8, and later expanders favored CD4+.

This clonotype was seen just once. Its specificity is unknown. Constant-segment-primed 5'RACE gave TCR alpha and TCR beta cDNA libraries with sample barcodes and UMIs. TCRdb reanalysed the 5' RACE reads using MiXCR and keeps one entry per CDR3 protein. Of around 180,000 distinct CDR3 sequences listed, 18% were seen once; the top ten hold roughly 3.9%. This receptor was obtained from a man between 18 and 35 years old who had mild COVID-19 (a few samples of this study predate the infection). Cell type and time point are not known. The specimen was PBMCs or a T cell subset sorted from them (not recorded which).

CDR3 nucleotides: TGTGCCAGCAGCTTAGGTACAGGGGTGTACTATGGCTACACCTTC. Translation: CASSLGTGVYYGYTF. This chain connects TRBV7-2 to TRBJ1-2; TRBD1 matches at 7 bases. The germline V gene encodes CDR1 SGHTA and CDR2 FQGNSA. CDR3 size: 15 residues. The V segment lost 1 base and the J segment 3 bases; nucleotides outside the gene matches: 5.